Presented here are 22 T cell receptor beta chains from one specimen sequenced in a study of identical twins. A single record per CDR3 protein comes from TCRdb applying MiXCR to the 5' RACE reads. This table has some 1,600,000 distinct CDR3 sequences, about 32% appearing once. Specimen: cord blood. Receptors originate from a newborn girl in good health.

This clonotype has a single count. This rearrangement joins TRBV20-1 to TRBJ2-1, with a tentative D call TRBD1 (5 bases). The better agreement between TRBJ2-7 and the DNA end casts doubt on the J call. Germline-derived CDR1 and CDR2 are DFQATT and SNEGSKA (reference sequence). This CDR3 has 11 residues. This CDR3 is CSATQGIEQYF. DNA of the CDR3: TGCAGTGCCACCCAGGGTATTGAGCAGTACTTC.

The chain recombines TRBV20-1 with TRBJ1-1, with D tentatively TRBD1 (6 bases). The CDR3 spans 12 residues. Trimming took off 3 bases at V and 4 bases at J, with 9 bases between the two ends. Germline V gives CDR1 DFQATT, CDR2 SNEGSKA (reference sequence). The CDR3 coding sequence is TGCAGTGCTAGGGACAGCGGCACTGAAGCTTTCTTT. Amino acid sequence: CSARDSGTEAFF.

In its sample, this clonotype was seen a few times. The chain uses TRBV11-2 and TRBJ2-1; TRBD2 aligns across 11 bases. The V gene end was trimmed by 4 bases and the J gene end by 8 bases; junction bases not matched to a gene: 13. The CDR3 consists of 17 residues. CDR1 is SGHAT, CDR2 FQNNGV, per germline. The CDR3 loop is CASSSVTSGVPVDEQFF. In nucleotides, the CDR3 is TGTGCCAGCAGCTCGGTGACTAGCGGGGTCCCCGTGGATGAGCAGTTCTTC.

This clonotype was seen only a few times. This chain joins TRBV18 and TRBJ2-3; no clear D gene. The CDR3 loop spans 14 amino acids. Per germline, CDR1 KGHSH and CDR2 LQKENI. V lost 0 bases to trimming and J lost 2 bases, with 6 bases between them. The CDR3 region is CASSPPLDTDTQYF. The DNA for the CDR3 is TGTGCCAGCTCACCACCGCTGGACACAGATACGCAGTATTTT.

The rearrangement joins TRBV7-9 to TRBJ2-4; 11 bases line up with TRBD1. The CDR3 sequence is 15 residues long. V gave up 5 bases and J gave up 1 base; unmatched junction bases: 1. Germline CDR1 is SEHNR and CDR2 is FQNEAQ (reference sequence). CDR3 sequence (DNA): TGTGCCAGCAGCCGGACAGGGGGCGCCAAAAACATTCAGTACTTC. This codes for CASSRTGGAKNIQYF.

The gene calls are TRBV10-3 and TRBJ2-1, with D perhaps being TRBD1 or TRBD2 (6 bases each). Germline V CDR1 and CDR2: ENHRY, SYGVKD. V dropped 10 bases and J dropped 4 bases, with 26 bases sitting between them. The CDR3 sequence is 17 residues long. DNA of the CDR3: TGTGCCACCAGGGCGATTGGGGGCAGGACTATTTACAATGAGCAGTTCTTC. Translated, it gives CATRAIGGRTIYNEQFF.

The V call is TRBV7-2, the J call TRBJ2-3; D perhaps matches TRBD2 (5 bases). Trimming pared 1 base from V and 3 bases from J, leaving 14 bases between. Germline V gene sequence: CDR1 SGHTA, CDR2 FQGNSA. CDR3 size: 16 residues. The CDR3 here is CASSLVVRGATDTQYF. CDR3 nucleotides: TGTGCCAGCAGCTTAGTTGTCCGGGGTGCAACAGATACGCAGTATTTT.

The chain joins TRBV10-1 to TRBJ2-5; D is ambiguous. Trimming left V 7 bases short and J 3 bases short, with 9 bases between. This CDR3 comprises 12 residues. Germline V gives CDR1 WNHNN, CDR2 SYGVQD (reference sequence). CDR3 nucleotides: TGCGCCAGCAACCCTAGGGAAGAGACCCAGTACTTC. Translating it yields CASNPREETQYF.

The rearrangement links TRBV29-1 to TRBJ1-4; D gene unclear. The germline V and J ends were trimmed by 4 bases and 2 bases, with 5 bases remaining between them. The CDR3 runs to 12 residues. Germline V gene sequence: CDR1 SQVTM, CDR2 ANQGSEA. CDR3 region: CSVGRTNEKLFF. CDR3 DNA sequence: TGCAGCGTTGGACGGACTAATGAAAAACTGTTTTTT.

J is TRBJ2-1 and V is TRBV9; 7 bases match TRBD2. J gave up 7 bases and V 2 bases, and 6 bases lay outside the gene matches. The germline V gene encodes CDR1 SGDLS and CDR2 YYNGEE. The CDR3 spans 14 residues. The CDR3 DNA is TGTGCCAGCAGCGTTCTAGCGGACACGAATGAGCAGTTCTTC. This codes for CASSVLADTNEQFF.

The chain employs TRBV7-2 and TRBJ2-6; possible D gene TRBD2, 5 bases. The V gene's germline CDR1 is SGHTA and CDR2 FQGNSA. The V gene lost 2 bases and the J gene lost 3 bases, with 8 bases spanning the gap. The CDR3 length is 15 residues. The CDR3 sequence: CASSLSGGGANVLTF. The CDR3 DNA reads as TGTGCCAGCAGCTTAAGCGGAGGTGGGGCCAACGTCCTGACTTTC. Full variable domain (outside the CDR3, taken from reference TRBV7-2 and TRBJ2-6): GAGVSQSPSNKVTEKGKDVELRCDPISGHTALYWYRQSLGQGLEFLIYFQGNSAPDKSGLPSDRFSAERTGGSVSTLTIQRTQQEDSAVYLCASSLSGGGANVLTFGAGSRLTVL.

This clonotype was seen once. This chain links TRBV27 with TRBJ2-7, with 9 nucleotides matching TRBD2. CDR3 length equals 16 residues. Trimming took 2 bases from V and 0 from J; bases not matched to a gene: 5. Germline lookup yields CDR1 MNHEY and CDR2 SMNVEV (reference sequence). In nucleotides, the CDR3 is TGTGCCAGCAGTTTAGGCGGGAGGGTGGACTCCTACGAGCAGTACTTC. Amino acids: CASSLGGRVDSYEQYF.

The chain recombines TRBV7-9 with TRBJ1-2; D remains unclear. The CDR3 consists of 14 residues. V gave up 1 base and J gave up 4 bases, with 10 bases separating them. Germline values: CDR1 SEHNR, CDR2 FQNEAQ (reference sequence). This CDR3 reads CASSLGPRRYGYTF. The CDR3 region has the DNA TGTGCCAGCAGCTTAGGGCCGAGGCGCTATGGCTACACCTTC.

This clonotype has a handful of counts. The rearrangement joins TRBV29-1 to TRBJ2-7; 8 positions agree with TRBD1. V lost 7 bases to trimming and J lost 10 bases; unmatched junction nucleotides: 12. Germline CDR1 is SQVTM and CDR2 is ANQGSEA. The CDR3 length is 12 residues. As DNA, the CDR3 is TGCAGCGGCGGCAGACAGGGGATGGGCCAGTACTTC. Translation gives CSGGRQGMGQYF.

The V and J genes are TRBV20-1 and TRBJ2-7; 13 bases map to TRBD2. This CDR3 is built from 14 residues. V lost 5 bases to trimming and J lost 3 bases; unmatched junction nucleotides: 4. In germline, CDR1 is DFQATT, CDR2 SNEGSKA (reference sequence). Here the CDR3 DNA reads TGCAGTGCTTCCTGGACTAGCGGGAGCTACGAGCAGTACTTC. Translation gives CSASWTSGSYEQYF.

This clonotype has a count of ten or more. CDR3 residues: CAISGGRDIQYF. CDR3 sequence (DNA): TGTGCCATCAGTGGAGGCAGGGACATTCAGTACTTC. The V call is TRBV10-3, the J call TRBJ2-4, with D perhaps matching TRBD1 (5 bases). This CDR3 has 12 amino acids. Germline V gene data show CDR1 as ENHRY and CDR2 as SYGVKD. V was trimmed by 4 bases and J by 8 bases, leaving 9 bases between them.

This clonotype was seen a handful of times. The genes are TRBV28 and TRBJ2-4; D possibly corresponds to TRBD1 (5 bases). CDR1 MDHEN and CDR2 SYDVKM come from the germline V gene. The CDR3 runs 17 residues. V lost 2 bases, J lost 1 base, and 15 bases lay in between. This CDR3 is CASSLGASRSAKNIQYF. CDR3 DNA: TGTGCCAGCAGTTTAGGGGCCAGTCGTTCGGCCAAAAACATTCAGTACTTC.

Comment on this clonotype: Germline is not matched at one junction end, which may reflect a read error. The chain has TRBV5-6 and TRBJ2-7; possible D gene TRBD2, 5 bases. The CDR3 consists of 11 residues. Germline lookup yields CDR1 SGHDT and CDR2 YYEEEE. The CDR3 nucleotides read TGTGGCAGCAGCTTGGCGGGCGAGCAGTACTTC. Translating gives CGSSLAGEQYF.

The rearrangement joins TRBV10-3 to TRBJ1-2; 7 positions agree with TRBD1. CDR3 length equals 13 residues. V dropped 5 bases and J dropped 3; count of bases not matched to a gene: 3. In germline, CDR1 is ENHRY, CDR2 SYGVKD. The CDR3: CAISLQGYYGYTF. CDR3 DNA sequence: TGTGCCATCAGTTTACAGGGGTACTATGGCTACACCTTC.

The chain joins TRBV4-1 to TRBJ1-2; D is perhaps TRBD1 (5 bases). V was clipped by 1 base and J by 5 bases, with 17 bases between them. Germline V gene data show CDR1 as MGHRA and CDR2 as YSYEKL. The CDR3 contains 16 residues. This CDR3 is CASSQVVTTDFYGYTF. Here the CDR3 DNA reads TGCGCCAGCAGCCAAGTGGTGACGACAGACTTTTATGGCTACACCTTC.

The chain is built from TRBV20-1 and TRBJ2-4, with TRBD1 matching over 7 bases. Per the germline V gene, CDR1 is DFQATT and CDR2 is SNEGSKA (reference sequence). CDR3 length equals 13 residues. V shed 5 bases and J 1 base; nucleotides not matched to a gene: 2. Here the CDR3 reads CSAEQGAKNIQYF. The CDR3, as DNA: TGCAGTGCTGAACAGGGGGCCAAAAACATTCAGTACTTC.

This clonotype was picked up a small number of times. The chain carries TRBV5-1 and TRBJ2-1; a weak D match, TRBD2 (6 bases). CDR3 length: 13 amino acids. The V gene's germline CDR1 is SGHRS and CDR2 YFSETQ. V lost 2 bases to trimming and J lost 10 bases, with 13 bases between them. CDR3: CASSFRKEGEQFF. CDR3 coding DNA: TGCGCCAGCAGCTTCCGGAAGGAGGGGGAGCAGTTCTTC.